This is a list of T cell receptor beta chains from one sample in a study of cytomegalovirus exposure and HLA in healthy donors. TCRdb keeps only in-frame clones here, not all; method: immunoSEQ multiplex PCR. The table has about 250,000 clones, roughly 87% seen once. Material for sequencing was PBMCs. The receptors stem from a man younger than 35 in good health and CMV-seropositive. Both conserved end residues are part of each CDR3. A D gene is named only where the DNA matches it firmly. Expanded clones get a size class; other rows say once, few or many, or leave the size out.

abundance	d_gene	v_gene	j_gene	CDR3nt	CDR3aa
few	TRBD2	TRBV7-2	TRBJ2-7	TGTGCCAGCAGCCAGGTAGCGGGAGGCGAGCAGTACTTC	CASSQVAGGEQYF
-	-	TRBV6-1	TRBJ1-2	TGTGCCACCGGTAATCCTTATGGCTACACCTTC	CATGNPYGYTF
-	TRBD2	TRBV28	TRBJ2-1	TGTGCCAGCACGGCAGCGGGAGTTTGGAGTGAGCAGTTCTTC	CASTAAGVWSEQFF
-	-	TRBV27	TRBJ2-1	TGTGCCAGCAGTTTATCGTGGGGAGATTCCTACAATGAGCAGTTCTTC	CASSLSWGDSYNEQFF
-	-	TRBV11-2	TRBJ2-1	TGTGCCAGCAGCTCACTTCTGGAGGGCCACAATGAGCAGTTCTTC	CASSSLLEGHNEQFF
-	-	TRBV28	TRBJ2-7	TGTGCCAGCAGTTTCAGCTACGAGCAGTACTTC	CASSFSYEQYF
-	-	TRBV19	TRBJ2-6	TGTGCCACCGAAATTTACTCTGGGGCCAACGTCCTGACTTTC	CATEIYSGANVLTF
-	-	TRBV21-1	TRBJ2-7	TGTCCCCAGTCCTACGAGCAGTACTTC	CPQSYEQYF
-	-	TRBV6-5	TRBJ1-2	TGTGCCAGCAGCCTCAACGGGTCCCCTAACTATGGCTACACCTTC	CASSLNGSPNYGYTF
once	-	TRBV5-1	TRBJ2-5	TGCGCCAGCAGCTTGGAGGCCAGGGGTTGGGGATCAGCGATCCAAGAGACCCAGTACTTC	CASSLEARGWGSAIQETQYF
-	-	TRBV5-6	TRBJ2-3	TGTGCCAGCAGCATCGGGGTTGGGGATACGCAGTATTTT	CASSIGVGDTQYF
-	-	TRBV13	TRBJ2-7	TGTGCCAGCAGCCCGACTGGATCCTACGAGCAGTACTTC	CASSPTGSYEQYF
-	-	TRBV30	TRBJ1-3	TGTGCCTGGAGTTTAGGAAACACCATATATTTT	CAWSLGNTIYF
-	TRBD1	TRBV6-1	TRBJ1-3	TGTGCCAGCAGTGAAGCGCCGGGACAGGGTCGAGTTGGAAACACCATATATTTT	CASSEAPGQGRVGNTIYF
-	-	TRBV6-1	TRBJ2-1	TGTGCCAGCAGTGGCGGCCTTACGGGGGATGAGCAGTTCTTC	CASSGGLTGDEQFF
-	-	TRBV6-6	TRBJ1-1	TGTGCCAGCAGTTACGCAGAGGGGAACACTGAAGCTTTCTTT	CASSYAEGNTEAFF
-	-	TRBV7-2	TRBJ1-5	TGTGCCAGCAGCTTCGACCAGGGAAGTCAGCCCCAGCATTTT	CASSFDQGSQPQHF
-	-	TRBV4-2	TRBJ2-7	TGTGCCAGCAGCCAACTGGGCCTCCTCTACGAGCAGTACTTC	CASSQLGLLYEQYF
-	TRBD1	TRBV29-1	TRBJ1-3	TGCAGCGCCCAACAGGGGGCAGGCACCATATATTTT	CSAQQGAGTIYF
once	TRBD2	TRBV27	TRBJ2-3	TGTGCCAGCCGAGGGCTAGCGGATTCGTTGGGAACAGATACGCAGTATTTT	CASRGLADSLGTDTQYF
-	TRBD1	TRBV28	TRBJ1-2	TGTGCCAGCAGTTCCCTGGGACAGGGGTATGGCTACACCTTC	CASSSLGQGYGYTF
-	-	TRBV20-1	TRBJ2-1	TGCAGTGCCCTTGGGGATGAGCAGTTCTTC	CSALGDEQFF
once	-	TRBV5-1	TRBJ1-1	TGCGCCAGCAGCTTGGCCAGGGCTGACACTGAAGCTTTCTTT	CASSLARADTEAFF
-	-	TRBV19	TRBJ1-5	TGTGCCAGTAGACTAGACAGGTCGGGCAATCAGCCCCAGCATTTT	CASRLDRSGNQPQHF
few	-	TRBV4-3	TRBJ2-1	TGCGCCAGCAGCCAGGGACGGACAGGTCTAGCGCAGGAGCAGTTCTTC	CASSQGRTGLAQEQFF
-	-	TRBV4-2	TRBJ1-1	TGTGCCAGCAGCCCTGTCGAGGGACCCACTGAAGCTTTCTTT	CASSPVEGPTEAFF
-	TRBD2	TRBV5-1	TRBJ2-3	TGCGCCAGCAGCCTTCCTCGACTAGCGGGAGGGCCGAGTTCGGCAGATACGCAGTATTTT	CASSLPRLAGGPSSADTQYF
few	-	TRBV6-5	TRBJ1-2	TGTGCCAGCAGCCCGGGAAATAACTATGGCTACACCTTC	CASSPGNNYGYTF
-	-	TRBV7-6	TRBJ2-5	TGTGCCAGCAGCTTAGGGCCCCCCGGAGGCCAAGAGACCCAGTACTTC	CASSLGPPGGQETQYF
-	-	TRBV19	TRBJ1-3	TGTGCCAGTAGTGCGTCTAACACCATATATTTT	CASSASNTIYF
-	-	TRBV6-1	TRBJ1-2	TGTGCCAGCAGTGAAGCGCAGGTGTCTAACTATGGCTACACCTTC	CASSEAQVSNYGYTF
-	-	TRBV28	TRBJ1-4	TGTGCCAGCAGTGGGACATTTGCAACTAATGAAAAACTGTTTTTT	CASSGTFATNEKLFF
-	-	TRBV7-9	TRBJ2-3	TGTGCCAGCAGCGGTCGACAGTACACAGATACGCAGTATTTT	CASSGRQYTDTQYF
few	TRBD1	TRBV4-1	TRBJ1-3	TGCGCCAGCAGCCAACGTCACTCCGGTACAGGGGATGCAAACCTCTCTGGAAACACCATATATTTT	CASSQRHSGTGDANLSGNTIYF
-	-	TRBV7-8	TRBJ2-7	TGTGCCAGCAGCCGAGGGGGCTCCTACGAGCAGTACTTC	CASSRGGSYEQYF
-	-	TRBV7-7	TRBJ2-1	TGTGCCAGCAGCTTAGCGTGGGGGAATGAGCAGTTCTTC	CASSLAWGNEQFF
few	-	TRBV29-1	TRBJ1-2	TGCAGCGTTGACTCGACAGGACCCAACTATGGCTACACCTTC	CSVDSTGPNYGYTF
-	TRBD2	TRBV6-4	TRBJ2-1	TGTGCCAGCAGTGGAAGTAGCGGGAGCGCCTACAATGAGCAGTTCTTC	CASSGSSGSAYNEQFF